This passage covers 8 T cell receptor beta chains from one sample sequenced in a study of blood T cell repertoires in COVID-19. Generated by immunoSEQ multiplex PCR, the TCRdb table keeps only in-frame clones and is missing some. The table shows approximately 150,000 clones, with just over 85% occurring only once. The sequencing sample was made of peripheral blood. These receptors were collected from a woman aged 55-70 years with acute or convalescent COVID-19.

V and J are TRBV6-5 and TRBJ2-5; 7 bases are a match to TRBD2. CDR1 is MNHEY and CDR2 is SVGAGI in the germline V gene. The CDR3 runs to 16 residues. V trimming: 0 bases; J trimming: 5 bases; junction bases outside the gene matches: 9. CDR3 coding DNA: TGTGCCAGCAGTTACTCGAGGGGACTAAGCTCGGAGACCCAGTACTTC. Its protein product is CASSYSRGLSSETQYF.

The chain links TRBV5-4 to TRBJ2-1; D is unclear. The CDR3 runs to 15 residues. The germline V gene encodes CDR1 SGHNT and CDR2 YYREEE (reference sequence). V lost 4 bases, J lost 0 bases, and 11 bases lay in between. CDR3 sequence reads: CASSPNTNSYNEQFF. For the CDR3, the DNA is TGTGCCAGCAGCCCAAACACAAACTCCTACAATGAGCAGTTCTTC.

The chain is built from TRBV5-3 and TRBJ1-3, with D maybe TRBD1 (6 bases). TRBV5-3 is placed among ORFs of uncertain function. V lost 3 bases and J 0 bases, leaving 19 bases between the germline ends. The CDR3 has 18 residues. In nucleotides, the CDR3 is TGTGCCAGAAGCTCCTCCAGGGGCCACATAAACTCTGGAAACACCATATATTTT. This codes for CARSSSRGHINSGNTIYF.

The rearrangement uses TRBV6-5 and TRBJ2-1; 10 bases fit TRBD2. V gave up 7 bases and J gave up 10 bases; unmatched junction bases: 13. CDR3 length: 15 residues. Germline CDR1 and CDR2: MNHEY and SVGAGI. CDR3 bases: TGTGCCAGCACTATACTAGCGGGACAAAACAGCGAGCAGTTCTTC. Its protein is CASTILAGQNSEQFF.

The rearrangement links TRBV18 to TRBJ2-7; 7 nucleotides agree with TRBD1. Germline values: CDR1 KGHSH, CDR2 LQKENI. The CDR3 has 15 residues. The V gene end was trimmed by 1 base and the J gene end by 3 bases; junction bases not matched to a gene: 6. This CDR3 reads CASSPLQGRGYEQYF. In DNA, the CDR3 is TGTGCCAGCTCACCACTACAGGGGAGAGGCTACGAGCAGTACTTC. The entire variable domain, with the rest obtained from reference TRBV18 and TRBJ2-7, is as follows: NAGVMQNPRHLVRRRGQEARLRCSPMKGHSHVYWYRQLPEEGLKFMVYLQKENIIDESGMPKERFSAEFPKEGPSILRIQQVVRGDSAAYFCASSPLQGRGYEQYFGPGTRLTVT.

This chain joins TRBV19 and TRBJ1-4; 7 bases line up with TRBD1. Germline CDR1 and CDR2: LNHDA and SQIVND (reference sequence). The CDR3 has 14 amino acids. Unmatched junction bases numbered 7, after V lost 8 bases and J lost 4 bases. CDR3: CASSGGQDNEKLFF. Here the CDR3 DNA reads TGTGCCAGTTCAGGGGGACAAGATAATGAAAAACTGTTTTTT.

The chain has TRBV2 and TRBJ2-1; D is unresolved. Germline CDR1 reads SNHLY; CDR2 reads FYNNEI. V gave up 7 bases and J gave up 3 bases, with 13 bases separating them. The CDR3 runs to 14 residues. CDR3 sequence reads: CASKTAGYYNEQFF. DNA for the CDR3: TGTGCCAGCAAAACGGCCGGGTACTACAATGAGCAGTTCTTC.

V gene TRBV2 combines with J gene TRBJ1-5; D gene unclear. CDR1 and CDR2 from the germline V gene are SNHLY and FYNNEI. The CDR3 is made up of 15 amino acids. Between the trimmed V and J ends, which lost 2 bases and 6 bases, there was a span of 14 bases. The DNA for the CDR3 is TGTGCCAGCAGTGAACTATCCCCTAATTCTCAGCCCCAGCATTTT. Encoded protein: CASSELSPNSQPQHF.